The TCR beta chain described here comes from a study of cytotoxic CD8 clonotypes in ibrutinib-treated CLL (TCRdb year 2021). For the wider study: The cohort was composed of under 12 relapsed/refractory and about 15 treatment-naive patients; IGHV unmutated status was identified in 17 patients. Partial responses were observed in approximately 24 patients and complete responses in 2; after a median follow-up of around 64 months, remission was maintained in 14 patients and progression was observed in some twelve. Response samples were obtained after a median of about 13 months of treatment, with a range of about 6 to 36 months. On average, each sample yielded around 250,000 productive templates and around 100,000 productive rearrangements. Of the 70 to 100 people in the trial, 25 to 30 had longitudinal samples available. Cryopreserved peripheral blood mononuclear cells were collected before treatment, at response, and at either disease progression or sustained remission. All remission and progressive disease samples were collected while patients were still receiving ibrutinib. Study-wide conclusions, independent of this receptor: Public clonotypes were rare and either shrank or stayed stable during treatment, and the rise in clonality at ibrutinib response reflected expansion of private clonotypes. Clonality rose at ibrutinib response, remained stable during sustained remission, and dropped back toward baseline at progression. Sampling times were not matched between sustained-remission and progressing patients, and lymph node repertoires were not studied. At baseline, clonality was higher than in age-matched healthy donors and showed a strong correlation with circulating CD8+ T-cell counts.

A few counts support this clone. Its antigen specificity is not known. No much larger clone exists at a distance of one base, and base qualities are not known. Reading the germline V gene (reference sequence) gives CDR1 LNHDA and CDR2 SQIVND. From the cysteine up to the phenylalanine, the CDR3 has a length of 16 residues. This entry keeps only the CDR3 DNA: 48 bases, framed from base 1. Trimming removed 8 bases from V and 1 base from J, leaving 18 bases between the germline ends. The goal of deep resolution MiSeq sequencing was a depth between 1 in 1 million and 1 in 200,000 T cells, and coverage averaged 10x per clonotype. The immunoSEQ hsTCRB Kit was used to generate TCR beta libraries. The authors processed their data as follows. Data were analyzed with ImmunoSEQ Data Assistant and ImmunoSEQ Analyzer, with V, D and J genes assigned per IMGT definitions. Clonality, which ranges from 0 to 1, was calculated by subtracting the normalized Shannon entropy of productive rearrangement frequencies from one. Public clonotype analysis was restricted to overrepresented clonotypes comprising at least 0.05% of each patient's repertoire. Repertoires from some 14 age-matched healthy donors in immuneACCESS were used as clonality controls. The table comes from immuneACCESS by way of TCRdb, which keeps in-frame sequences with V and J called. Part of the clones is missing from these tables; in studies checked, under half for an unresolved V gene and the rest for unknown reasons. That table furnishes V, J and clone size, whereas the DNA furnished D and trimming. This sample is represented by 150,000 or so clones; roughly 83% of them were singletons. Around 13% of the sample lies in the top ten.

The time point label for this specimen denotes: roughly 12 months on ibrutinib. For TCR beta library preparation, 2 to 2.5 micrograms of genomic DNA were isolated from cryopreserved PBMCs. Longitudinal blood samples from CLL patients receiving ibrutinib monotherapy were subjected to high-throughput TCR beta sequencing. The patients took part in an open-label, single-center phase 2 trial of ibrutinib monotherapy. The rearranged chain carries TRBV19 and TRBJ1-5; the D gene is unclear. The sequence came from a human donor with chronic lymphocytic leukemia. The material sequenced was PBMCs, taken after 12 months of ibrutinib treatment. Read as DNA, the sequence is TGTGCCAGTGACGGAGCGCGGGGAGGAAGCAATCAGCCCCAGCATTTT. Protein translation: CASDGARGGSNQPQHF. Here the CDR3 is joined to the reference TRBV19 and TRBJ1-5 genes, and the full variable domain is: DGGITQSPKYLFRKEGQNVTLSCEQNLNHDAMYWYRQDPGQGLRLIYYSQIVNDFQKGDIAEGYSVSREKKESFPLTVTSAQKNPTAFYLCASDGARGGSNQPQHFGDGTRLSIL.